The present T cell receptor (beta chain) was sequenced within a study of cytomegalovirus exposure and HLA in healthy donors. Study findings and constraints: Cytomegalovirus-associated status was assigned to approximately 160 TCR beta chains. CMV antigen specificity of a few CMV-associated chains was confirmed in vitro.

Remarks on this clone: The antigen is not known.

Only in-frame clones appear in the TCRdb table, and some are missing; sequencing was by immunoSEQ multiplex PCR. The sample has about 64,000 clones; approximately 90% are singletons. Per the germline V gene, CDR1 is SNHLY and CDR2 is FYNNEI. V lost 7 bases, J lost 9 bases, and 9 bases stayed unmatched. The CDR3 loop spans 13 amino acids. From the roughly 110-subject validation cohort, which was separate from the roughly 700-subject first cohort, the donors were drawn. The clonotype comes from a woman between 18 and 30 years old in good health and CMV-seronegative. The chain couples TRBV2 to TRBJ1-5; 7 bases match TRBD1. Sequenced input: PBMCs. CDR3 sequence (DNA): TGTGCCAGCAACTACCTGACAGGGCCGCCCCAGCATTTT. Amino acid sequence: CASNYLTGPPQHF.